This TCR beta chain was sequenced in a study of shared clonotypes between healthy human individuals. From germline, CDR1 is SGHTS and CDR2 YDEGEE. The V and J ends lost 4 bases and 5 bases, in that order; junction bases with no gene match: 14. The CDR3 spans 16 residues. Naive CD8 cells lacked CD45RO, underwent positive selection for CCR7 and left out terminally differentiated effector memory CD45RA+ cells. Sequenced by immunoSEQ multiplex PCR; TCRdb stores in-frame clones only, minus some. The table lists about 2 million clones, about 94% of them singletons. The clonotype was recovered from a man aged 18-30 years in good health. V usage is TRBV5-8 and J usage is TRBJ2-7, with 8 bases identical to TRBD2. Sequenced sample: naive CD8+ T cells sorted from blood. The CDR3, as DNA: TGTGCCAGCAGCCCCCTTGGGCGAGCGGGGGTGGACGAGCAGTACTTC. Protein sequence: CASSPLGRAGVDEQYF.